Listed below are T cell receptor beta chains from one sample, sequenced in a study of shared clonotypes between healthy human individuals. The repertoire was sequenced with immunoSEQ multiplex PCR; TCRdb's copy has only in-frame clones and lacks some. The sample shows 95,000 to 120,000 clones, 65% to 75% of them seen only once. Sequenced: memory CD8+ T cells sorted from blood. These receptors all come from a woman aged 30 to 39 in good health. CDR3s include the opening cysteine and the closing phenylalanine or tryptophan. The order of the fields is clone size, D gene, J gene, V gene, CDR3 protein, CDR3 DNA. A D gene is named only where the DNA matches it firmly. Only part of the rows carry a size: once, few, many, or a class if the clone is expanded.

>-|-|TRBJ2-2|TRBV19
CASQNTETSNTGELFF
TGTGCCAGTCAAAATACCGAGACCTCGAACACCGGGGAGCTGTTTTTT
>-|-|TRBJ1-6|TRBV28
CASSPNSPLHF
TGTGCCAGCAGCCCAAATTCACCCCTCCACTTT
>few|-|TRBJ2-5|TRBV4-1
CASSQQGGPSEETQYF
TGCGCCAGCAGCCAACAGGGCGGGCCCTCCGAGGAGACCCAGTACTTC
>-|-|TRBJ2-7|TRBV9
CASSLGGTYYEQYF
TGTGCCAGCAGCCTGGGGGGAACCTACTACGAGCAGTACTTC
>many|-|TRBJ1-6|TRBV7-9
CASSARTGGNSPLHF
TGTGCCAGCAGCGCCCGGACGGGAGGGAATTCACCCCTCCACTTT
>-|TRBD1|TRBJ2-2|TRBV27
CASRGQVVTGELFF
TGTGCCAGCAGGGGACAGGTAGTGACCGGGGAGCTGTTTTTT
>few|-|TRBJ1-1|TRBV9
CASSRRHMNTEAFF
TGTGCCAGCAGCAGAAGACATATGAACACTGAAGCTTTCTTT
>-|TRBD1|TRBJ1-5|TRBV19
CASTTGGFGQPQHF
TGTGCCAGTACGACAGGGGGATTTGGTCAGCCCCAGCATTTT
>-|-|TRBJ1-5|TRBV10-3
CAISEGYSNQPQHF
TGTGCCATCAGTGAGGGATATAGCAATCAGCCCCAGCATTTT
>-|TRBD1|TRBJ2-1|TRBV4-2
CASSLSSGTGSDEQFF
TGTGCCAGCAGCCTTTCTTCCGGGACAGGTAGCGATGAGCAGTTCTTC
>-|-|TRBJ2-1|TRBV7-8
CASSSVGPAYNEQFF
TGTGCCAGCAGTTCGGTGGGGCCGGCCTACAATGAGCAGTTCTTC
>-|TRBD1|TRBJ1-6|TRBV4-1
CASSPGPGQGNSPLHF
TGCGCCAGCAGCCCTGGGCCGGGACAGGGAAATTCACCCCTCCACTTT
>-|-|TRBJ2-7|TRBV20-1
CSALDYQQYF
TGCAGTGCCCTGGACTATCAGCAGTACTTC
>once|-|TRBJ2-7|TRBV5-1
CASSFLLGDLNEQYF
TGCGCCAGCAGCTTCCTTCTGGGTGACTTAAACGAGCAGTACTTC
>few|-|TRBJ2-3|TRBV6-5
CASSWNPTGSTDTQYF
TGTGCCAGCAGTTGGAATCCAACAGGGAGCACAGATACGCAGTATTTT
>many|-|TRBJ2-2|TRBV6-5
CASKVRRNTGELFF
TGTGCCAGCAAGGTTCGGCGGAACACCGGGGAGCTGTTTTTT
>-|TRBD2|TRBJ2-7|TRBV2
CASSDTELALGSYEQYF
TGTGCCAGCAGTGACACCGAACTAGCGCTGGGGTCCTACGAGCAGTACTTC
>-|TRBD2|TRBJ2-1|TRBV7-9
CASSQDQSGAPSSEQFF
TGTGCCAGCAGCCAAGATCAGAGCGGGGCCCCATCGTCTGAGCAGTTCTTC
>-|-|TRBJ2-3|TRBV5-1
CASGLTSPDTQYF
TGCGCCAGCGGCCTGACTAGTCCAGATACGCAGTATTTT
>-|-|TRBJ1-5|TRBV19
CASSMWDVANQPQHF
TGTGCCAGTAGTATGTGGGACGTCGCCAATCAGCCCCAGCATTTT
>few|-|TRBJ2-2|TRBV7-6
CASSLGSAGELFF
TGTGCCAGCAGCTTAGGCTCCGCCGGGGAGCTGTTTTTT
>few|-|TRBJ1-5|TRBV28
CASSFMEQPQHF
TGTGCCAGCAGTTTTATGGAACAGCCCCAGCATTTT
>few|-|TRBJ2-5|TRBV28
CASSPLSETQYF
TGTGCCAGCAGCCCGCTATCCGAGACCCAGTACTTC
>-|-|TRBJ2-7|TRBV7-6
CASSTPSGERNEQYF
TGTGCCAGCAGCACGCCCAGTGGGGAAAGGAACGAGCAGTACTTC
>-|TRBD1|TRBJ2-7|TRBV13
CASSLEGAPSYEQYF
TGTGCCAGCAGCTTAGAGGGGGCGCCGTCCTACGAGCAGTACTTC
>-|-|TRBJ2-7|TRBV7-9
CASSFGSNFHEQYF
TGTGCCAGCAGCTTCGGCAGCAACTTCCACGAGCAGTACTTC
>-|-|TRBJ1-1|TRBV25-1
CASSTIGGGTEAFF
TGTGCCAGCAGTACTATTGGAGGGGGCACTGAAGCTTTCTTT
>-|TRBD1|TRBJ1-1|TRBV5-6
CASSWDRGRTEAFF
TGTGCCAGCAGCTGGGACAGGGGGCGAACTGAAGCTTTCTTT
>-|-|TRBJ2-7|TRBV7-9
CASSQRGALSYEQYF
TGTGCCAGCAGCCAACGCGGGGCTCTATCCTACGAGCAGTACTTC
>-|TRBD1|TRBJ2-1|TRBV5-1
CASSVQGAGDEQFF
TGCGCCAGCAGCGTACAGGGGGCAGGTGATGAGCAGTTCTTC
>-|-|TRBJ2-7|TRBV23-1
CASSQLARGAYEQYF
TGCGCCAGCAGTCAATTGGCGAGGGGAGCCTACGAGCAGTACTTC
>once|-|TRBJ2-1|TRBV6-4
CASSDSREPYNEQFF
TGTGCCAGCAGTGACTCACGGGAGCCCTACAATGAGCAGTTCTTC
>-|-|TRBJ2-1|TRBV5-1
CASSLDSSYNEQFF
TGCGCCAGCAGCTTGGACAGCTCCTACAATGAGCAGTTCTTC
>-|-|TRBJ2-3|TRBV9
CASSIGGATDTQYF
TGTGCCAGCAGTATAGGAGGGGCGACAGATACGCAGTATTTT
>-|-|TRBJ2-7|TRBV28
CASSPRTGYEQYF
TGTGCCAGCAGTCCACGGACGGGGTACGAGCAGTACTTC
>-|TRBD1|TRBJ1-2|TRBV7-9
CASSHKQGVYGYTF
TGTGCCAGCAGTCACAAACAGGGGGTCTATGGCTACACCTTC
>-|-|TRBJ2-5|TRBV7-6
CASSFYQETQYF
TGTGCCAGCAGCTTTTACCAAGAGACCCAGTACTTC
>few|-|TRBJ2-7|TRBV2
CASRGNVYEQYF
TGTGCCAGCAGGGGCAACGTCTACGAGCAGTACTTC
>-|-|TRBJ1-4|TRBV30
CALPTSATNEKLFF
TGTGCCTTACCTACCAGTGCAACTAATGAAAAACTGTTTTTT
>-|TRBD2|TRBJ2-7|TRBV2
CASRLRLAGGYEQYF
TGTGCCAGCAGGCTGAGGCTAGCGGGAGGTTACGAGCAGTACTTC
>-|-|TRBJ2-1|TRBV7-6
CASSLVGSRDEQFF
TGTGCCAGCAGCTTAGTCGGGAGCAGGGATGAGCAGTTCTTC
>-|TRBD1|TRBJ2-7|TRBV25-1
CASSGTGVNYEQYF
TGTGCCAGCAGCGGGACAGGGGTAAACTACGAGCAGTACTTC
>-|-|TRBJ1-5|TRBV30
CAWSEPSDQPQHF
TGTGCCTGGAGTGAGCCAAGTGATCAGCCCCAGCATTTT
>-|-|TRBJ1-2|TRBV11-2
CASSSTPGRIYGYTF
TGTGCCAGCAGCTCCACCCCGGGACGGATCTATGGCTACACCTTC
>-|-|TRBJ2-2|TRBV4-2
CASSQDTGHRTGELFF
TGTGCCAGCAGCCAAGATACGGGACATCGCACCGGGGAGCTGTTTTTT
>-|-|TRBJ1-1|TRBV28
CASTFVGVHTEAFF
TGTGCCAGCACCTTTGTTGGGGTACACACTGAAGCTTTCTTT